This T cell receptor beta chain was captured by sequencing in a study of identical twins. Whole-study results and caveats: Analyses of zero insertions could be partly confounded by invariant MAIT and iNKT cells.

This clonotype was seen more than once but under ten times. Its antigen is currently unknown. A universal primer site arose from template switching, and cDNA bore unique molecular identifiers. TCRdb recomputed calls from the 5' RACE reads with MiXCR, one row per CDR3 protein. The data hold fewer than 900,000 distinct CDR3 sequences, with approximately 22% observed a single time. These same data were also listed under a study on T cells expressing NK-cell markers. That work states: Among the eight sequenced donors, seven tested HCMV-seropositive and one tested seronegative.

The material sequenced was PBMCs. The sequence was collected from a woman under 30 in good health.

The CDR3 is CASSPGRIPPYGYTF. CDR3 nucleotide sequence: TGTGCCAGCAGCCCCGGACGTATCCCTCCCTATGGCTACACCTTC. The rearrangement links TRBV12-3 or TRBV12-4 to TRBJ1-2; no reliable D call. The length of the CDR3 is 15 residues. The V and J ends lost 6 bases and 4 bases respectively, with 18 bases between them.